This entry features one T cell receptor (beta chain) sequence. Its antigen remains unidentified. Trimming took 0 bases from V and 4 from J, leaving 14 bases between them. CDR1 is LGHNA and CDR2 is YSLEER in the germline V gene. The CDR3 runs to 16 residues. Preparation of the bulk TCR libraries relied on previously described methods and listed TCR primers. TCRdb recomputed calls from the PCR reads with MiXCR, one row per CDR3 protein. The data hold approximately 550,000 distinct CDR3 sequences, with around 23% observed a single time. This entry belongs to a study of molecular identifiers for immune sequencing clone quantification. Points from the study as a whole: Clones above 20 RNA copies held over 97% of effector molecules, under 1% in naive cells. In cases of identical TCR molecules sharing a barcode, highly expanded clone sizes could be underestimated.

Isolation of naive CD8 T cells was achieved by sorting on a CD8+CD4-CCR7+CD45RA+ phenotype. This TCR came from a human donor in good health. Some libraries in this study had Jurkat cell RNA spiked in. The sequencing input was naive CD8+ T cells from blood, with Jurkat cell RNA spiked in. The subset: FACS-sorted CD8+CD4-CCR7+CD45RA+ naive T cells. This rearrangement joins TRBV4-3 to TRBJ2-3; D possibly corresponds to TRBD2 (6 bases). The CDR3, as DNA: TGCGCCAGCAGCCAAGATCCTGTTCCTAGCGCAGATACGCAGTATTTT. Translated: CASSQDPVPSADTQYF.